Following are 20 T cell receptor beta chains from one sample sequenced in a study of shared clonotypes between healthy human individuals. Method: immunoSEQ multiplex PCR; TCRdb's copy keeps in-frame clones and lacks some. The sample lists 1.4 million to 1.5 million clones; roughly 96% were seen once. The source material was naive CD4+ T cells sorted from blood. The subset here: CD45RA+ positively selected. Receptors originate from a man aged 25-45 years in good health.

As concerns this clone: A junction end diverges from the germline sequence, so it may reflect a read error. This chain links TRBV7-7 with TRBJ2-1; the D gene is possibly TRBD2 (6 bases). Germline CDR1 reads SSHAT; CDR2 reads FNYEAQ (reference sequence). The CDR3 has 15 amino acids. The CDR3 nucleotides read TGTGCTAGCAGTTCTTTAGCGGCTCCCCTTAATGAGCAGTTCTTC. Protein: CASSSLAAPLNEQFF.

This chain uses TRBV18 with TRBJ2-7; 8 nucleotides agree with TRBD1. Trimming cost V 4 bases and J 2 bases; bases outside gene matches: 13. The CDR3 extends over 17 amino acids. Germline values: CDR1 KGHSH, CDR2 LQKENI. CDR3 nucleotide sequence: TGTGCCAGCTCACTAGGACAGGGAGGAATGGGGACCTACGAGCAGTACTTC. Protein: CASSLGQGGMGTYEQYF.

The V gene is TRBV11-2, the J gene TRBJ2-2, with no clear D. This CDR3 is 13 amino acids long. CDR1 SGHAT and CDR2 FQNNGV come from the germline V gene. V lost 4 bases and J 1 base, leaving 4 bases between the germline ends. DNA for the CDR3: TGTGCCAGCAGCTACGGGAACACCGGGGAGCTGTTTTTT. Translation gives CASSYGNTGELFF.

Written as DNA, the CDR3 is TGTGCCAGCAGCCAATGGGATCTCGGCTATGGCTACACCTTC. Translating it yields CASSQWDLGYGYTF. The genes are TRBV14 and TRBJ1-2; D is ambiguous. The V end lost 2 bases, the J end lost 4 bases, and 11 bases lay between the germline ends. Germline CDR1 reads SGHDN; CDR2 reads FVKESK. The length of the CDR3 is 14 residues.

The chain carries TRBV19 and TRBJ1-1; D might be TRBD1 (5 bases). The CDR3 has 15 amino acids. The ends were cut back, 3 bases at V and 0 bases at J, with 11 bases in the middle. CDR1 is LNHDA and CDR2 is SQIVND in the germline V gene (reference sequence). Here the CDR3 DNA reads TGTGCCAGTAGTATGGGACGGAGGATGAACACTGAAGCTTTCTTT. It translates to CASSMGRRMNTEAFF.

This chain uses TRBV30 with TRBJ2-2, with D hard to call. V was clipped by 0 bases and J by 1 base, with 6 bases between them. There are 14 residues in the CDR3. Germline CDR1 and CDR2: GTSNPN and SVGIG (reference sequence). CDR3: CAWSVRLNTGELFF. CDR3 nucleotide sequence: TGTGCCTGGAGTGTACGGCTGAACACCGGGGAGCTGTTTTTT.

The rearrangement links TRBV28 to TRBJ1-4, with D possibly matching TRBD1 (6 bases). Trimming pared 3 bases from V and 4 bases from J, leaving 12 bases between. Germline lookup yields CDR1 MDHEN and CDR2 SYDVKM. This CDR3 has 15 amino acids. CDR3 sequence reads: CASSFRSGVNEKLFF. In DNA form, the CDR3 reads TGTGCCAGCAGTTTCAGGTCAGGGGTTAATGAAAAACTGTTTTTT.

This chain connects TRBV18 to TRBJ2-3; D gene uncertain. Germline CDR1 and CDR2: KGHSH and LQKENI. Trimming took 2 bases from V and 4 from J, leaving 7 bases between them. The CDR3 covers 13 residues. CDR3 sequence: CASSPGQADTQYF. CDR3 sequence (DNA): TGTGCCAGCTCACCAGGGCAGGCAGATACGCAGTATTTT.

CDR3: CASSEGPLLEQYF. CDR3 in DNA: TGTGCCAGCAGTGAGGGCCCCCTTCTCGAGCAGTACTTC. The chain carries TRBV2 and TRBJ2-7, with D uncertain. CDR1 SNHLY and CDR2 FYNNEI come from the germline V gene. V dropped 3 bases and J dropped 6 bases, with 12 bases sitting between them. This CDR3 comprises 13 residues.

The chain links TRBV6-1 to TRBJ2-7, with TRBD1 identical over 11 bases. J was trimmed by 7 bases and V by 4 bases; bases with no gene match: 6. Germline lookup yields CDR1 MNHNS and CDR2 SASEGT. The CDR3 is 14 amino acids. This chain's CDR3 is CASSGGTGGREQYF. Written as DNA, the CDR3 is TGTGCCAGCAGTGGGGGGACAGGGGGACGGGAGCAGTACTTC.

This clone has just one count. The rearrangement uses TRBV7-2 and TRBJ2-2; a weak D match, TRBD2 (5 bases). CDR1 is SGHTA, CDR2 FQGNSA, per germline. The CDR3 contains 18 residues. The V and J ends lost 1 base and 8 bases respectively, with 23 bases between them. CDR3 protein: CASSLVGGALPSTGELFF. The CDR3 nucleotides are TGTGCCAGCAGCTTAGTTGGTGGAGCGCTACCTAGCACGGGGGAGCTGTTTTTT.

The CDR3 nucleotides are TGTGCCAGCAGCCCCATAGGTGGTGAGCAGTTCTTC. As protein: CASSPIGGEQFF. The V call is TRBV7-3, the J call TRBJ2-1, with D hard to call. This CDR3 comprises 12 residues. The germline V and J ends were trimmed by 5 bases and 9 bases, with 11 bases remaining between them. Germline V gives CDR1 SGHTA, CDR2 FQGTGA.

This clone has a single count. Other DNA variants within this sample encode the same CDR3. The chain uses TRBV5-1 and TRBJ2-1, with no clear D. Trimming stripped 0 bases from V and 6 bases from J, with 7 bases between. The CDR3 covers 13 residues. Germline lookup yields CDR1 SGHRS and CDR2 YFSETQ. CDR3 in DNA: TGCGCCAGCAGCTTGGTAGGGCTCAATGAGCAGTTCTTC. Translating gives CASSLVGLNEQFF. Full variable domain (missing parts from reference TRBV5-1 and TRBJ2-1): KAGVTQTPRYLIKTRGQQVTLSCSPISGHRSVSWYQQTPGQGLQFLFEYFSETQRNKGNFPGRFSGRQFSNSRSEMNVSTLELGDSALYLCASSLVGLNEQFFGPGTRLTVL.

The chain recombines TRBV27 with TRBJ2-1, with 7 positions matching TRBD2. The CDR3 is 17 residues long. CDR1 and CDR2 from the germline V gene are MNHEY and SMNVEV (reference sequence). V was clipped by 5 bases and J by 3 bases; unmatched bases: 13. CDR3 residues: CASSPRGEAGIYNEQFF. The DNA of the CDR3 is TGTGCCAGCAGTCCGCGTGGGGAAGCGGGAATCTACAATGAGCAGTTCTTC.

The chain combines TRBV29-1 with TRBJ1-1; unclear D gene. The ends were cut back, 7 bases at V and 8 bases at J, with 17 bases in the middle. In germline, CDR1 is SQVTM, CDR2 ANQGSEA. The length of the CDR3 is 12 residues. CDR3 DNA: TGCAGCGCAACTCAGACTGTTTTCGAAGCTTTCTTT. This translates into CSATQTVFEAFF. The variable domain in full, with the rest retrieved from reference TRBV29-1 and TRBJ1-1, is SAVISQKPSRDICQRGTSLTIQCQVDSQVTMMFWYRQQPGQSLTLIATANQGSEATYESGFVIDKFPISRPNLTFSTLTVSNMSPEDSSIYLCSATQTVFEAFFGQGTRLTVV.

The chain links TRBV10-3 to TRBJ1-5; D remains unclear. The CDR3 extends over 16 amino acids. Germline V gene sequence: CDR1 ENHRY, CDR2 SYGVKD. V was pared by 0 bases and J by 2 bases, with 11 bases between. CDR3 in DNA: TGTGCCATCAGTGAGTCTCGGGATTTTGGCAATCAGCCCCAGCATTTT. Translated, it gives CAISESRDFGNQPQHF.

With regard to this clone: Other DNA variants within this sample encode the same CDR3. CDR3 sequence (DNA): TGTGCCAGTAGTATACGAGGGTCCGAGCAGTACTTC. This translates into CASSIRGSEQYF. The chain employs TRBV19 and TRBJ2-7, with TRBD2 as a possible D gene (5 bases). This CDR3 comprises 12 residues. Germline lookup yields CDR1 LNHDA and CDR2 SQIVND (reference sequence). V lost 2 bases and J lost 6, with 8 bases in between.

The rearrangement links TRBV7-9 to TRBJ1-5; possibly TRBD1 for D (5 bases). Germline-derived CDR1 and CDR2 are SEHNR and FQNEAQ (reference sequence). CDR3 length: 15 residues. V lost 5 bases and J lost 0, with 11 bases in between. This CDR3 is CASSTGGHSNQPQHF. In DNA, the CDR3 is TGTGCCAGCAGCACAGGAGGCCATAGCAATCAGCCCCAGCATTTT.

The rearrangement links TRBV7-2 to TRBJ1-1; TRBD1 agrees at 10 bases. The CDR3 covers 15 residues. V shed 3 bases and J 5 bases; nucleotides not matched to a gene: 6. CDR1 and CDR2 (germline): SGHTA, FQGNSA. The CDR3, as DNA: TGTGCCAGCAGCTTGGACAGGGGGTCATGGACTGAAGCTTTCTTT. This codes for CASSLDRGSWTEAFF.

The rearrangement uses TRBV7-9 and TRBJ2-6; perhaps TRBD2 as D (5 bases). In germline, CDR1 is SEHNR, CDR2 FQNEAQ (reference sequence). CDR3 length equals 16 residues. The V gene lost 5 bases and the J gene lost 3 bases, with 14 bases spanning the gap. CDR3 in amino acids: CASSDGVRDGANVLTF. The CDR3 DNA follows: TGTGCCAGCAGCGATGGGGTCCGGGATGGGGCCAACGTCCTGACTTTC.